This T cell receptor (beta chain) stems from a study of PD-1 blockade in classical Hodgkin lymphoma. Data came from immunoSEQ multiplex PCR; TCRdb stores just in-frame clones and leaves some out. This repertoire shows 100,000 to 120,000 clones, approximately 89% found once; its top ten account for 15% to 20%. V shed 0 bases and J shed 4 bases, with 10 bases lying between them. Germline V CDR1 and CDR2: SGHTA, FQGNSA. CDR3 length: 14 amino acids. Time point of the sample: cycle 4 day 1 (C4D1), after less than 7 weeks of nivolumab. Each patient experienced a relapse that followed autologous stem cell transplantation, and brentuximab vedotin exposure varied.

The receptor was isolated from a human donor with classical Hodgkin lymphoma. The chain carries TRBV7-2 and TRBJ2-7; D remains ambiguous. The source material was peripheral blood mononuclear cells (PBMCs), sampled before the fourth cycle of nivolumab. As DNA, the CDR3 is TGTGCCAGCAGCTTAGCGGGATACACTTACGAGCAGTACTTC. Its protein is CASSLAGYTYEQYF.